The clone carrying this T cell receptor (beta chain) was found many times. Its specificity is not known. This sample was included in a study of neurological immune-mediated disorders. Study-wide points: No CDR3 amino acid sequences were shared by expanded clones across subjects, suggesting private repertoires in all groups.

The cDNA was synthesized by 5'RACE incorporating 10-nucleotide random UMIs. TCRdb called the 5' RACE reads again in MiXCR, with one record for every CDR3 protein. This table holds more than 15,000 distinct CDR3 sequences, around 15% found once. Unsorted libraries were generated from 2 million PBMCs. These cells had been stored in RNAlater at -80 C. Sequenced material: PBMCs. The sequence derives from a man in his 60s with HTLV-1-associated myelopathy (HAM/TSP).

CDR3 in DNA: TGTGCCAGCAGTGAAGCCCCCCAGCGGATGGGTAATTCACCCCTCCACTTT. Its protein is CASSEAPQRMGNSPLHF. This rearrangement joins TRBV6-1 to TRBJ1-6; D not certain. CDR3 length: 17 amino acids. Germline CDR1 and CDR2: MNHNS and SASEGT. Trimming cost V 0 bases and J 6 bases, with 15 bases left between them.